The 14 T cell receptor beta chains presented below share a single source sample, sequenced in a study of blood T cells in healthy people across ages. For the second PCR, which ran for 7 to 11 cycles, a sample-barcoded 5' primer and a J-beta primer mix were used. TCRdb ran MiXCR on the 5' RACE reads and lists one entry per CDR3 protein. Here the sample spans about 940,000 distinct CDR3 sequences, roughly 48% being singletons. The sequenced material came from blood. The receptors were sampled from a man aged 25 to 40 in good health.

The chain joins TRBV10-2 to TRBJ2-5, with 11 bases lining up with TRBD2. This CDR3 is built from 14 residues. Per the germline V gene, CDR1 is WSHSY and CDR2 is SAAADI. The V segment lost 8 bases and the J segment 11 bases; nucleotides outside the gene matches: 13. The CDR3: CASGDSGGAEEQYF. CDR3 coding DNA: TGCGCCAGCGGGGATAGCGGGGGGGCGGAAGAGCAGTACTTC.

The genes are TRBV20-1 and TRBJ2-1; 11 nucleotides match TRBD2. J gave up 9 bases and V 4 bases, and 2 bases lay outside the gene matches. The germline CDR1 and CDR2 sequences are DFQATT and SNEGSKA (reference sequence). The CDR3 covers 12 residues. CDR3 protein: CSANSGGGEQFF. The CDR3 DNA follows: TGCAGTGCTAATAGCGGGGGGGGTGAGCAGTTCTTC.

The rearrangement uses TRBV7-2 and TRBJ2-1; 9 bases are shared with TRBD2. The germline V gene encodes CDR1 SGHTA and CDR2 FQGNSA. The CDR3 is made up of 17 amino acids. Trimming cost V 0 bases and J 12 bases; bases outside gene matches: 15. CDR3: CASSLAGAGGTRVGQFF. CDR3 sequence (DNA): TGTGCCAGCAGCTTAGCGGGAGCGGGGGGTACTCGGGTTGGGCAGTTCTTC. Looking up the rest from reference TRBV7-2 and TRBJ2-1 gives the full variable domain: GAGVSQSPSNKVTEKGKDVELRCDPISGHTALYWYRQSLGQGLEFLIYFQGNSAPDKSGLPSDRFSAERTGGSVSTLTIQRTQQEDSAVYLCASSLAGAGGTRVGQFFGPGTRLTVL.

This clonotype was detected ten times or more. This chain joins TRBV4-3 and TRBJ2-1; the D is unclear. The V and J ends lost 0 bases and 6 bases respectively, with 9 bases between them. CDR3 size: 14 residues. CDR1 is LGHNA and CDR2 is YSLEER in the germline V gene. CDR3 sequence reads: CASSQDRKGNEQFF. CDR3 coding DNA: TGCGCCAGCAGCCAAGATAGGAAGGGCAATGAGCAGTTCTTC.

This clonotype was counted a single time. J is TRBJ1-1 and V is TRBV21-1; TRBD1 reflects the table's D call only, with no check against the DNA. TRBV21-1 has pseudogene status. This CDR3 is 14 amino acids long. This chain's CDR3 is CASSKDRGWTEDFF. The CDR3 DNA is TGTGCCAGCAGCAAAGACAGGGGTTGGACTGAAGATTTCTTT.

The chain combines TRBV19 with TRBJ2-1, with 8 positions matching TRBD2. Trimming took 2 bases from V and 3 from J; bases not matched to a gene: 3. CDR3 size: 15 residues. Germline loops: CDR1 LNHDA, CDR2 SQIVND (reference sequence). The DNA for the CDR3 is TGTGCCAGTAGTATACCAGCGGGGGACTACAATGAGCAGTTCTTC. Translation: CASSIPAGDYNEQFF.

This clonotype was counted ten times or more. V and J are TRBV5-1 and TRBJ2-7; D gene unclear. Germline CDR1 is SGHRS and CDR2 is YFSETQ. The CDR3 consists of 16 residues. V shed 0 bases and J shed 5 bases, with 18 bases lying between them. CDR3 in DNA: TGCGCCAGCAGCTTGGAGGGTATGGTGCTTTGGGACGAGCAGTACTTC. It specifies CASSLEGMVLWDEQYF.

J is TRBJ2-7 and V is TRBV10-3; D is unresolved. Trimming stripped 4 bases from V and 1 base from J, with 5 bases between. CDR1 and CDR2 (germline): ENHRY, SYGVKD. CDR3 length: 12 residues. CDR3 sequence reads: CAISAMSYEQYF. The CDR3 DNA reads TGTGCCATCAGTGCTATGTCCTACGAGCAGTACTTC.

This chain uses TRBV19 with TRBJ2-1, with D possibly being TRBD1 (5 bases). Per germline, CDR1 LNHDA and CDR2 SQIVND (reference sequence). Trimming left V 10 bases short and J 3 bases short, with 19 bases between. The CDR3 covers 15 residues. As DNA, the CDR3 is TGTGCCACCGCAGGCGACAGACTTCGCTACAATGAGCAGTTCTTC. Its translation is CATAGDRLRYNEQFF.

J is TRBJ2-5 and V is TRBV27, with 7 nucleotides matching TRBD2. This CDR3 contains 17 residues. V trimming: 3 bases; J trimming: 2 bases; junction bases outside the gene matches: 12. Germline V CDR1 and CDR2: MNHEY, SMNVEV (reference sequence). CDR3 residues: CASSFLSGVYLQETQYF. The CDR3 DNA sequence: TGTGCCAGCAGTTTCCTGAGCGGGGTTTACTTACAAGAGACCCAGTACTTC.

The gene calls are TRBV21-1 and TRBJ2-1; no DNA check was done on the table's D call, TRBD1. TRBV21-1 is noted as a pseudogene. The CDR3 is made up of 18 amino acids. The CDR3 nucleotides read TGTGCCAGCAGCAAAGGCTCCTGTACAGCGAGCTCCTACAATGAGCAGTTCTTC. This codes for CASSKGSCTASSYNEQFF.

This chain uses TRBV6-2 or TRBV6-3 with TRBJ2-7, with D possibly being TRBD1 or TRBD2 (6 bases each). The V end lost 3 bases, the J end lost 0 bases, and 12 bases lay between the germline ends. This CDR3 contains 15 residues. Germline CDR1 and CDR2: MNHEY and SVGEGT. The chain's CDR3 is CASSYAGQNSYEQYF. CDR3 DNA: TGTGCCAGCAGTTATGCGGGACAAAACTCCTACGAGCAGTACTTC.

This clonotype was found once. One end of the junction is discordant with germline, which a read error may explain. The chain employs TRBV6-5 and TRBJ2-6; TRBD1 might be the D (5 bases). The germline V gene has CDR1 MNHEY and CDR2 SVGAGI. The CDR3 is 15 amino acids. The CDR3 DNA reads TGTGCCAGCAGTTACGCGTCCACTGGGGCCAACGCCCTGACTTTC. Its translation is CASSYASTGANALTF.

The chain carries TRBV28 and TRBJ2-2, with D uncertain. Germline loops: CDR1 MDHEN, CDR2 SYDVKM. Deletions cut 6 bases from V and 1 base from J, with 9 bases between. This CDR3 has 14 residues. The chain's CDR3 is CASSLPKNTGELFF. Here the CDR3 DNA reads TGTGCCAGCAGCCTCCCTAAGAACACCGGGGAGCTGTTTTTT.